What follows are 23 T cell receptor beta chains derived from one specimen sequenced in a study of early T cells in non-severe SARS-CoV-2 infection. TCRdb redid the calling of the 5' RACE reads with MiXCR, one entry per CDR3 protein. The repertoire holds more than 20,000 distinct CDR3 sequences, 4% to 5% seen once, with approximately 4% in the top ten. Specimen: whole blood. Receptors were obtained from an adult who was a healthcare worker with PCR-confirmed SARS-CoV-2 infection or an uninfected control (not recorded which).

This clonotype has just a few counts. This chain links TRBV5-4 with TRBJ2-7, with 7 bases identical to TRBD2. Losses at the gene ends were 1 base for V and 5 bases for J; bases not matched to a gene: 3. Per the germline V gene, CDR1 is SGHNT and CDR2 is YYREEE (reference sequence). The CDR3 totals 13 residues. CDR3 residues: CASSLPGRDEQYF. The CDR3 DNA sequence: TGTGCCAGCAGCTTGCCAGGGAGGGACGAGCAGTACTTC.

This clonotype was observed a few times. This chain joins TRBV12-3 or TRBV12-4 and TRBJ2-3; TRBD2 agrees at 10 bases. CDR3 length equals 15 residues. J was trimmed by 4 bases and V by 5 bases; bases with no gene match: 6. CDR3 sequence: CASSPKTSGSDTQYF. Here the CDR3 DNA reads TGTGCCAGCAGTCCCAAGACTAGCGGGTCAGATACGCAGTATTTT.

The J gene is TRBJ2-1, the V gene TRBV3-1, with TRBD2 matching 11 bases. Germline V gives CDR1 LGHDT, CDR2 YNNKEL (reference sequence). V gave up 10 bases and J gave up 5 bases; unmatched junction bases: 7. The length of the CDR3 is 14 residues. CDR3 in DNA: TGTGCCACCTCCGTACTAGCGGGAGACAATGAGCAGTTCTTC. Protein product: CATSVLAGDNEQFF.

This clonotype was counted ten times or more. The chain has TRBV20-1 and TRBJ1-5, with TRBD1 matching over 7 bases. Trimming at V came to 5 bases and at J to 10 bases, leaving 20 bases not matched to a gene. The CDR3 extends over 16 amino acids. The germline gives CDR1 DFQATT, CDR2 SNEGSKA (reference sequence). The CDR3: CSAPRPSGGGDRPQHF. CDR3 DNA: TGCAGTGCTCCCCGCCCGAGTGGAGGGGGGGACAGACCCCAGCATTTT.

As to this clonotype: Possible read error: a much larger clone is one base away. The CDR3 DNA reads as TGTGTCATGGGAGCGGGAGGAGATACGCAGTATTTT. The encoded protein is CVMGAGGDTQYF. This rearrangement joins TRBV5-4 to TRBJ2-3; TRBD2 aligns across 9 bases. The germline V gene encodes CDR1 SGHNT and CDR2 YYREEE (reference sequence). The CDR3 has 12 amino acids.

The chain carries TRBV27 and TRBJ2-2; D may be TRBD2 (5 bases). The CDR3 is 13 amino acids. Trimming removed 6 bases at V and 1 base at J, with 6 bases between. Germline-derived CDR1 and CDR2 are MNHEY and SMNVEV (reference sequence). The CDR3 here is CASSRGNTGELFF. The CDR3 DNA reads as TGTGCCAGCAGCCGGGGGAACACCGGGGAGCTGTTTTTT.

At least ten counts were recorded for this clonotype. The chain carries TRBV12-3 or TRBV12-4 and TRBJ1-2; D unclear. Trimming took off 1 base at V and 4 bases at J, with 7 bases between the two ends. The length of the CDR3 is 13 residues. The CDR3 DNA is TGTGCCAGCAGTTTAGGACCTTCCTATGGCTACACCTTC. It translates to CASSLGPSYGYTF.

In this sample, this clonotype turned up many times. In DNA, the CDR3 is TGTGCCAGCAGCTCCAGGACTAACAACAATGAGCAGTTCTTC. Amino acids: CASSSRTNNNEQFF. The chain recombines TRBV11-3 with TRBJ2-1; D is possibly TRBD2 (6 bases). With 4 bases removed from V and 5 bases from J, the gap between germline ends came to 12 bases. Per the germline V gene, CDR1 is SGHNT and CDR2 is YENEEA. The CDR3 has 14 amino acids.

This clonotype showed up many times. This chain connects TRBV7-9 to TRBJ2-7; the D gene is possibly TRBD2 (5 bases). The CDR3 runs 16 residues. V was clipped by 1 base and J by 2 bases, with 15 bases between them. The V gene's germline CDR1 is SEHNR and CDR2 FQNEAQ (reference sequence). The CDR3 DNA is TGTGCCAGCAGCTTAGGTCTGGAGCGGCGTACCTACGAGCAGTACTTC. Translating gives CASSLGLERRTYEQYF.

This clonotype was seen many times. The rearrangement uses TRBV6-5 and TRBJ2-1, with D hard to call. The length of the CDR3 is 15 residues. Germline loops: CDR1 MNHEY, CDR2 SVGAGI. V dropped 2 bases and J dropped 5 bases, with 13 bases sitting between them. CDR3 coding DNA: TGTGCCAGCAGTTACAGGGTTGAATGGAACAATGAGCAGTTCTTC. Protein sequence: CASSYRVEWNNEQFF.

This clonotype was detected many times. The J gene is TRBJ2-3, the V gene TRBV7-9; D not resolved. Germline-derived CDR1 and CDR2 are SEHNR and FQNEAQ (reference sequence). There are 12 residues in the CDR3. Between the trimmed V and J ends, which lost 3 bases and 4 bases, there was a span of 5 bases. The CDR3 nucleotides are TGTGCCAGCAGCTTTGGGGCAGATACGCAGTATTTT. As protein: CASSFGADTQYF.

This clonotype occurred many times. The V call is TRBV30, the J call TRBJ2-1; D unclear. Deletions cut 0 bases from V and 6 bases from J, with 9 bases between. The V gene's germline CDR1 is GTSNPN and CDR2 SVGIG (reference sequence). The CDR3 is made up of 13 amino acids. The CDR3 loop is CAWSVTRVNEQFF. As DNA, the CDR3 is TGTGCCTGGAGTGTAACCCGCGTCAATGAGCAGTTCTTC.

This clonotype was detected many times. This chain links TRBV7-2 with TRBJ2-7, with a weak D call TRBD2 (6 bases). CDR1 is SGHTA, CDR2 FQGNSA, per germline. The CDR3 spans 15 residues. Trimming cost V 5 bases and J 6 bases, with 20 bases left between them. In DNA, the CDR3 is TGTGCCAGCAGCCGACTAGATCCGCGGGGTGGCGAGCAGTACTTC. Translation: CASSRLDPRGGEQYF.

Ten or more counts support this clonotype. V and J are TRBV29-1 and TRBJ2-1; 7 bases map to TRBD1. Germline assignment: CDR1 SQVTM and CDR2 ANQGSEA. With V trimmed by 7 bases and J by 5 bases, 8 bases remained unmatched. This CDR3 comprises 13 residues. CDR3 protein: CSATRDRDNEQFF. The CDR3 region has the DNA TGCAGCGCCACCCGGGACAGAGACAATGAGCAGTTCTTC.

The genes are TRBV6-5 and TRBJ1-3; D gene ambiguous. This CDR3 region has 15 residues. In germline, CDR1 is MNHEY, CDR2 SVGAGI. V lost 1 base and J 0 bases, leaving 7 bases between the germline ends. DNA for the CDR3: TGTGCCAGCAGTTACTGGGGAGACTCTGGAAACACCATATATTTT. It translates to CASSYWGDSGNTIYF.

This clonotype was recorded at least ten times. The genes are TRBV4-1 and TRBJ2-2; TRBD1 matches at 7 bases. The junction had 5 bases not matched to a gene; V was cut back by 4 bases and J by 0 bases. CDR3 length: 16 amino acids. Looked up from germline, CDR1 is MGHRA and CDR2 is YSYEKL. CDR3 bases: TGCGCCAGCAGCCGCGCCGGGACAGCGAACACCGGGGAGCTGTTTTTT. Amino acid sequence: CASSRAGTANTGELFF.

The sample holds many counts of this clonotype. CDR3 in DNA: TGTGCCACCAGCAGAGCCCACCACTACAATGAGCAGTTCTTC. Protein product: CATSRAHHYNEQFF. The chain links TRBV15 to TRBJ2-1, with D unclear. The CDR3 has 14 amino acids. Germline values: CDR1 LNHNV, CDR2 YYDKDF (reference sequence). V was pared by 1 base and J by 3 bases, with 7 bases between.

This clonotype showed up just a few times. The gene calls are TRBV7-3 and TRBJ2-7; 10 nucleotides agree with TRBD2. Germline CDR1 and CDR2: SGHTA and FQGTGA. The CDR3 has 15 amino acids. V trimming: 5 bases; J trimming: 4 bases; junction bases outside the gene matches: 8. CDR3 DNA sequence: TGTGCCAGCAGCCAGCGGGCTAGCGGGAGATACGAGCAGTACTTC. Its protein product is CASSQRASGRYEQYF.

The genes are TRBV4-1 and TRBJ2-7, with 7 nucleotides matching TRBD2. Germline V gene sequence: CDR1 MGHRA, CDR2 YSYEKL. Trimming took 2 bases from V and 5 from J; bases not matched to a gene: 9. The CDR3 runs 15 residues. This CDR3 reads CASSQWSREGHEQYF. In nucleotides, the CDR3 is TGCGCCAGCAGCCAATGGTCGAGGGAGGGCCACGAGCAGTACTTC.

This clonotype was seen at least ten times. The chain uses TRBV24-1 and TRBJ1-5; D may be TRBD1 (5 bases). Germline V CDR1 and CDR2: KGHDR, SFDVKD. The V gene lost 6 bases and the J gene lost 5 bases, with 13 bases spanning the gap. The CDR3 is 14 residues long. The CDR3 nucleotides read TGTGCCACCAGTCCCCCAGGGATTGATCAGCCCCAGCATTTT. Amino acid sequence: CATSPPGIDQPQHF.

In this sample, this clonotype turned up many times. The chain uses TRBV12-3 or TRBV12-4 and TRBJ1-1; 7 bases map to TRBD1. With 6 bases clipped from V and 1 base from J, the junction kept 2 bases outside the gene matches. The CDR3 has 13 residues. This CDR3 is CASRRDRNTEAFF. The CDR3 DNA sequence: TGTGCCAGCAGGAGGGACAGGAACACTGAAGCTTTCTTT.

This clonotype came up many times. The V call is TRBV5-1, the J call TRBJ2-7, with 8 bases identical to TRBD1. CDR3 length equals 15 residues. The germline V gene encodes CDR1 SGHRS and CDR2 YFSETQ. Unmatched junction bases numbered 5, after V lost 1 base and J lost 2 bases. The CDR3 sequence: CASSLSQGAAYEQYF. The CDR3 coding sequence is TGCGCCAGCAGCTTGTCTCAGGGGGCCGCCTACGAGCAGTACTTC.

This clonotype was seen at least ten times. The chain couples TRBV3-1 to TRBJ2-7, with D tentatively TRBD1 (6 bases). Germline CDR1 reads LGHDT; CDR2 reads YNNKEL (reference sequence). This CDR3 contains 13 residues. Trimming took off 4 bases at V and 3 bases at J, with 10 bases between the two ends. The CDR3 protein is CASSRDIDYEQYF. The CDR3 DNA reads TGTGCCAGCAGCCGGGACATCGACTACGAGCAGTACTTC.